The rows below give T cell receptor beta chains drawn from one sample of a study of post-analysis software for immune sequencing data. TCRdb analysed the PCR reads with MiXCR anew, one entry per CDR3 protein. Among hundreds of thousands of distinct CDR3 sequences listed, roughly 50% were seen once. The specimen was blood. These receptors all stem from a girl aged 5-17 years with multiple sclerosis. Both conserved end residues are part of each CDR3. The D gene is left open where the match is weak. Where a row states a size, it is once, few, many or the class of an expanded clone; other rows omit it.

d_call j_call clone_size v_call cdr3_nt cdr3_aa
TRBD2 TRBJ2-1 - TRBV5-1 TGCGCCAGCAGCTTCCAAGCGGGAGGGACGAATGAGCAGTTCTTC CASSFQAGGTNEQFF
- TRBJ2-1 - TRBV20-1 TGCAGTGCTCAGGGTTGGGGCTCCAAAGACTACAATGAGCAGTTCTTC CSAQGWGSKDYNEQFF
- TRBJ2-3 few TRBV20-1 TGCAGTGCCGCGTTCATAACAGATACGCAGTATTTT CSAAFITDTQYF
- TRBJ2-1 - TRBV7-8 TGTGCCAGCAGCTCCCCCCCGGCTCACGGGGGGCAGTTCTTC CASSSPPAHGGQFF
- TRBJ1-2 - TRBV6-6 TGTGCCAGCAGTTACTCGATGAGCCGGGGCGCTAACTATGGCTACACCTTC CASSYSMSRGANYGYTF
TRBD2 TRBJ2-3 - TRBV20-1 TGCAGTGCTAGAGATCTACGGGAGGCGCGCCCAGATACGCAGTATTTT CSARDLREARPDTQYF
- TRBJ2-1 - TRBV7-8 TGTGCCACCCCCCCCTCAGGGGAGCCGAGCTCCTACAATGAGCAGTTCTTC CATPPSGEPSSYNEQFF
TRBD1 TRBJ2-7 - TRBV7-8 TGTGCCAGCAGCTCCTCAGGGGGAAGCACCTACGAGCAGTACTTC CASSSSGGSTYEQYF
- TRBJ2-7 - TRBV20-1 TGCAGTGCTACCCCCGGGACACCACACTACGAGCAGTACTTC CSATPGTPHYEQYF
- TRBJ2-7 few TRBV2 TGTGCCAGCAGTGAATACTACGAGCAGTACTTC CASSEYYEQYF
- TRBJ2-3 - TRBV19 TGTGCCAGTCGTAAGGAGGATACGCAGTATTTT CASRKEDTQYF
- TRBJ2-1 few TRBV3-1 TGTGCCAGCTCGGGGCACAATGAGCAGTTCTTC CASSGHNEQFF
TRBD2 TRBJ2-1 few TRBV7-3 TGTGCCAGCAGCTTGGACGGGACTAGCGGGGCGGCCGAGCAGTTCTTC CASSLDGTSGAAEQFF
- TRBJ1-6 - TRBV18 TGTGCCAGCTCACAGGGTTTTGAGCACCTCCACTTT CASSQGFEHLHF
- TRBJ2-5 - TRBV3-1 TGTGCCAGCAGCCAAGATGTAGGGAAGGAGACCCAGTACTTC CASSQDVGKETQYF
TRBD2 TRBJ2-7 - TRBV6-2/TRBV6-3 TGTGCCAGCAGACCCCTTGCGGGGGGAGCCTACGAGCAGTACTTC CASRPLAGGAYEQYF
- TRBJ2-3 few TRBV7-8 TGTGCCAGCAGCTCCGTCGGGGGGCCAACAGATACGCAGTATTTT CASSSVGGPTDTQYF
- TRBJ1-5 - TRBV12-3/TRBV12-4 TGTGCCAGCAGTTTATTTCGTCAGCCCCAGCATTTT CASSLFRQPQHF
- TRBJ1-2 - TRBV12-3/TRBV12-4 TGTGCCAGCAGCCGGGAGAGGTTCTTGGGTGGCTACACCTTC CASSRERFLGGYTF
- TRBJ2-1 - TRBV7-9 TGTGCCAGCAGTCATTTGGGCGGGCCTGTCGGGAATGAGCAGTTCTTC CASSHLGGPVGNEQFF
- TRBJ2-7 - TRBV6-2/TRBV6-3 TGTGCCAGCAGCCCAGAAAATCAGGATTACGAGCAGTACTTC CASSPENQDYEQYF
TRBD1 TRBJ2-7 - TRBV12-5 TGTGCTAGTGGATCTCCGGGACAGGGCTACGAGCAGTACTTC CASGSPGQGYEQYF
- TRBJ2-5 few TRBV27 TGTGCCAGCTCTGATAGGGGATCCTATGGGGAGACCCAGTACTTC CASSDRGSYGETQYF
- TRBJ1-2 - TRBV20-1 TGCAGTGCTAGAGTAGGAGATAACTATGGCTACACCTTC CSARVGDNYGYTF
- TRBJ2-5 - TRBV20-1 TGCAGTGCCGTACCCGTCACAGAGACCCAGTACTTC CSAVPVTETQYF
- TRBJ1-1 - TRBV7-6 TGTGCCAGCAGCTTAGGCCGGGAGGTGACTTTCTTT CASSLGREVTFF
- TRBJ1-3 once TRBV3-1 TGTGCCAGCAGCCAAGATACAGTCTCTGGAAACACCATATATTTT CASSQDTVSGNTIYF
TRBD2 TRBJ2-7 - TRBV12-3/TRBV12-4 TGTGCCAGCAGTTTTCGGGGGGACCCCGAGCAGTACTTC CASSFRGDPEQYF
TRBD2 TRBJ2-1 many TRBV12-3/TRBV12-4 TGTGCCAGCAGTTTGGGGCTAGCGGTATACAATGAGCAGTTCTTC CASSLGLAVYNEQFF
- TRBJ1-2 - TRBV20-1 TGCAGTGCTAGTCCACAGGGTTCCAATGGCTACACCTTC CSASPQGSNGYTF
- TRBJ2-7 - TRBV11-2 TGTGCCAGCAGCTTCCTCGGGACCCACGAAACCTACGAGCAGTACTTC CASSFLGTHETYEQYF
TRBD1 TRBJ2-6 - TRBV5-1 TGCGCCAGCAGCTTGGCACATCAGGGGGCGATCCCTGGGGCCAACGTCCTGACTTTC CASSLAHQGAIPGANVLTF
TRBD1 TRBJ2-1 - TRBV20-1 TGCAGTGCTGGATTACAGGGGTTCTCTCCGTTCTTC CSAGLQGFSPFF
TRBD1 TRBJ2-7 few TRBV20-1 TGCAGTGCTCTACGGACAGGCTACGAGCAGTACTTC CSALRTGYEQYF
- TRBJ2-1 - TRBV12-5 TGTGCTAGTGGTTCGGGGGTAGCATCTGCCTACAATGAGCAGTTCTTC CASGSGVASAYNEQFF
- TRBJ2-5 - TRBV7-2 TGTGCCAGCAGCTTAGTTGCCGGGCTCCGAGGGAAGACCCAGTACTTC CASSLVAGLRGKTQYF
TRBD2 TRBJ2-1 - TRBV20-1 TGCAGTGGACTTGGCGGGAGTAGGGAGCAGTTCTTC CSGLGGSREQFF
TRBD2 TRBJ2-7 - TRBV30 TGTGCCTGGAGTGTAGGCGGGCCGGGAGGGCTTTACGAGCAGTACTTC CAWSVGGPGGLYEQYF
- TRBJ2-1 few TRBV29-1 TGCAGCGTCGGAAGGATTGAGCAGTTCTTC CSVGRIEQFF
TRBD2 TRBJ2-3 - TRBV20-1 TGCAGTGCTAGATCCGGAACCGGGACTAGCGGGAGGGCCCCTTTTGGAGATACGCAGTATTTT CSARSGTGTSGRAPFGDTQYF
TRBD1 TRBJ1-1 - TRBV5-1 TGCGCCAGCAGCTCGGGCCCGGACAGGGGGGACACTGAAGCTTTCTTT CASSSGPDRGDTEAFF
- TRBJ2-3 - TRBV20-1 TGCAGTGCTCGTTCCGACAGGCCACGCACAGATACGCAGTATTTT CSARSDRPRTDTQYF
TRBD2 TRBJ2-3 - TRBV6-5 TGTGCCAGCAGTCCCCTATCTAGCGGGGGCACAGATACGCAGTATTTT CASSPLSSGGTDTQYF
TRBD2 TRBJ2-5 - TRBV29-1 TGCAGCGTTGATGCACTAGCGGGAGTATCAGAGACCCAGTACTTC CSVDALAGVSETQYF
TRBD1 TRBJ2-7 - TRBV4-1 TGCGCCAGCAGCCAAGATCGAGAACAGGGGGCGTACGAGCAGTACTTC CASSQDREQGAYEQYF
TRBD2 TRBJ2-3 - TRBV15 TGTGCCACCAGCAGAGTGGCGGGAGCGGTCACAGATACGCAGTATTTT CATSRVAGAVTDTQYF
- TRBJ2-7 few TRBV10-3 TGTGCCATCACAACCGGAGGGAACGAGCAGTACTTC CAITTGGNEQYF
TRBD2 TRBJ2-7 - TRBV12-3/TRBV12-4 TGTGCCAGCAGTTCATCTCCCGGACTAGCTTCCTACGAGCAGTACTTC CASSSSPGLASYEQYF
- TRBJ1-6 - TRBV9 TGTGCCAGCAGCGTTGAACCCCCGGGGAATTCACCCCTCCACTTT CASSVEPPGNSPLHF
TRBD2 TRBJ2-3 - TRBV7-3 TGTGCCAGCAGCCGACTCCCGACTAGCGAGACAGATACGCAGTATTTT CASSRLPTSETDTQYF
TRBD1 TRBJ2-1 - TRBV5-5 TGTGCCAGCAGAACCGGGGTCCCGACAGGGAGTTACAATGAGCAGTTCTTC CASRTGVPTGSYNEQFF
- TRBJ2-3 - TRBV5-1 TGCGCCAGCAGCTTGGGGGCTTCATCTAGCACAGATACGCAGTATTTT CASSLGASSSTDTQYF
- TRBJ2-5 - TRBV5-1 TGCGCCAGCAGCCCAAACGGGGGATCGGGAGAGACCCAGTACTTC CASSPNGGSGETQYF
TRBD2 TRBJ2-7 few TRBV7-9 TGTGCCAGCAGCCACCCACGCTTTACTAGCGGGGGCTCCTACGAGCAGTACTTC CASSHPRFTSGGSYEQYF
- TRBJ1-2 few TRBV2 TGTGCCAGCAGTGAAAATCGGGCAGGTTATGGCTACACCTTC CASSENRAGYGYTF
- TRBJ2-7 - TRBV18 TGTGCCGGCTCACCATCCCCCCAAACAGGGTTCAACGAGCAGTACTTC CAGSPSPQTGFNEQYF
- TRBJ2-7 few TRBV5-1 TGCGCCAGCAGAGGGGAACATTACGAGCAGTACTTC CASRGEHYEQYF
TRBD1 TRBJ1-1 - TRBV2 TGTGCCAGCAGCGTATCTGAGACAGGGAACCTAATGAACACTGAAGCTTTCTTT CASSVSETGNLMNTEAFF
TRBD1 TRBJ1-2 - TRBV6-5 TGTGCCAGCAGTTACTCGGGCAGGGGGAACTATGGCTACACCTTC CASSYSGRGNYGYTF